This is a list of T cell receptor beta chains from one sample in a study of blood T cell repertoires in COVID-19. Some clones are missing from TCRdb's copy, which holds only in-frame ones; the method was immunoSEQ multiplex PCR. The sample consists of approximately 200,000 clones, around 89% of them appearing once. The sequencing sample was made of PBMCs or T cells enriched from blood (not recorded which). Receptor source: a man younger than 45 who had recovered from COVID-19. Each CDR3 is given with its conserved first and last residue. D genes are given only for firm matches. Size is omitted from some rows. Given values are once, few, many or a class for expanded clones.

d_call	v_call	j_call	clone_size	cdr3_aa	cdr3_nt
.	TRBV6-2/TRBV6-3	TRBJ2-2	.	CASSPTGTLNTGELFF	TGTGCCAGCAGTCCAACAGGGACCCTGAACACCGGGGAGCTGTTTTTT
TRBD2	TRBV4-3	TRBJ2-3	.	CASSQVGLVNTDTQYF	TGCGCCAGCAGCCAAGTGGGACTAGTCAACACAGATACGCAGTATTTT
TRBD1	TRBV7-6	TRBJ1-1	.	CASSLVTGGGTEAFF	TGTGCCAGCAGCTTAGTAACAGGGGGCGGGACTGAAGCTTTCTTT
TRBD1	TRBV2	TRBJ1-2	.	CARNGPGQGTGYTF	TGTGCCAGGAACGGACCGGGACAGGGTACCGGCTACACCTTC
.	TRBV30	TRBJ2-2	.	CALNGGLDTGELFF	TGTGCCCTAAACGGGGGGCTGGACACCGGGGAGCTGTTTTTT
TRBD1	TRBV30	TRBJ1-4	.	CAWSVTGANEKLFF	TGTGCCTGGAGTGTGACAGGGGCGAATGAAAAACTGTTTTTT
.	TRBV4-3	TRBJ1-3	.	CASSQDPPRAGNTIYF	TGCGCCAGCAGCCAAGACCCCCCACGGGCTGGAAACACCATATATTTT
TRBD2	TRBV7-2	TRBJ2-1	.	CASSLSGRNEQFF	TGTGCCAGCAGCCTCAGCGGGAGGAATGAGCAGTTCTTC
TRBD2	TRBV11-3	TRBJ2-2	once	CASSPSTSGGNTGELFF	TGTGCCAGCAGCCCGAGCACTAGCGGGGGGAACACCGGGGAGCTGTTTTTT
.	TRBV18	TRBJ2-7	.	CASSPSARGDEQYF	TGTGCCAGCTCACCATCGGCCAGGGGGGACGAGCAGTACTTC
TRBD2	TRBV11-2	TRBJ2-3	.	CASSATGTTTDTQYF	TGTGCCAGCAGCGCGACCGGGACTACGACAGATACGCAGTATTTT
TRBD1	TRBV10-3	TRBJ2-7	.	CAISEGTGRYEQYF	TGTGCCATCAGTGAAGGGACAGGGCGGTACGAGCAGTACTTC
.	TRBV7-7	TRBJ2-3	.	CASSLTGTDTQYF	TGTGCCAGCAGCCTAACGGGCACAGATACGCAGTATTTT
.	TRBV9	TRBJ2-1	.	CASSFRGDPGLYNEQFF	TGTGCCAGCAGCTTCAGAGGGGACCCGGGACTCTACAATGAGCAGTTCTTC